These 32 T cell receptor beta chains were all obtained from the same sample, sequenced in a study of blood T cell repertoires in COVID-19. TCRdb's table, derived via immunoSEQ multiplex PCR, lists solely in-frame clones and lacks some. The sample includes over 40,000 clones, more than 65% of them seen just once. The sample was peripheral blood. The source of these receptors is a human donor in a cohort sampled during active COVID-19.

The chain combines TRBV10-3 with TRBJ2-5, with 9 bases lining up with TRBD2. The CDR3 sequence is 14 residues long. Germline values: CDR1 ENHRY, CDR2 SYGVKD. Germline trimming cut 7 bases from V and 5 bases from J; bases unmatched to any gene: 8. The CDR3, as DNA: TGTGCCATCATGGATAGCGGGAGTCAGGAGACCCAGTACTTC. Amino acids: CAIMDSGSQETQYF.

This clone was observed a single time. Here the CDR3 DNA reads TGTGCCAGCAGCCGTACCGGGACTAGCGGGAGGGCAGCTGGAACCGGGGAGCTGTTTTTT. This gives the protein CASSRTGTSGRAAGTGELFF. The V and J genes are TRBV6-6 and TRBJ2-2; 16 nucleotides line up with TRBD2. The CDR3 length is 20 residues. Germline V gene sequence: CDR1 MNHNY, CDR2 SVGAGI (reference sequence). V was pared by 6 bases and J by 5 bases, with 15 bases of the junction left unmatched.

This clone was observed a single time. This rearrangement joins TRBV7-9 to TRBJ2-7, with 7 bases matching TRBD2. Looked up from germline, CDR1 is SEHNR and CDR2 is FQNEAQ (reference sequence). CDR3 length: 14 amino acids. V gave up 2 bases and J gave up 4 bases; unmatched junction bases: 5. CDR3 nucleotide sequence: TGTGCCAGCAGCTTATCGGGAGGAGGATACGAGCAGTACTTC. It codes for CASSLSGGGYEQYF.

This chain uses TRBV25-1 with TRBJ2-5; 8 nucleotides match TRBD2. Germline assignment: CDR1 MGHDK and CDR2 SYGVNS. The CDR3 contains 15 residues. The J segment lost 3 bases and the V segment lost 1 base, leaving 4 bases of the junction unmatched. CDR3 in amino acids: CASSELGAGEETQYF. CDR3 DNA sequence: TGTGCCAGCAGTGAATTGGGAGCGGGAGAAGAGACCCAGTACTTC.

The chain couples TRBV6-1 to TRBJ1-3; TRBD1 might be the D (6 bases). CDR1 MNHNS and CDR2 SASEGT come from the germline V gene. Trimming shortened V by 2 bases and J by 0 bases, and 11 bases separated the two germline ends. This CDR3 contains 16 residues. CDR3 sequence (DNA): TGTGCCAGCAGTGAACTTCAGGGGTCCTCTGGAAACACCATATATTTT. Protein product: CASSELQGSSGNTIYF.

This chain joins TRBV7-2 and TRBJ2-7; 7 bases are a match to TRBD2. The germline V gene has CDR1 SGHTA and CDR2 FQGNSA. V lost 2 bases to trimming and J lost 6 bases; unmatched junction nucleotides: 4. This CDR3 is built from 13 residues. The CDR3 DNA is TGTGCCAGCAGCTTAAGAGGGAGGGGCGAGCAGTACTTC. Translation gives CASSLRGRGEQYF. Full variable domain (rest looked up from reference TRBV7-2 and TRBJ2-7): GAGVSQSPSNKVTEKGKDVELRCDPISGHTALYWYRQSLGQGLEFLIYFQGNSAPDKSGLPSDRFSAERTGGSVSTLTIQRTQQEDSAVYLCASSLRGRGEQYFGPGTRLTVT.

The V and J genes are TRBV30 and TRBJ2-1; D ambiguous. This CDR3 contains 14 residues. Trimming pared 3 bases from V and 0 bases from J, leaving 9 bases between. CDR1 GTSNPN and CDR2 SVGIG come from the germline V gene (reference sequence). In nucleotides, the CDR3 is TGTGCCTGGAGGATCCGCGGCTCCTACAATGAGCAGTTCTTC. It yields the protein CAWRIRGSYNEQFF.

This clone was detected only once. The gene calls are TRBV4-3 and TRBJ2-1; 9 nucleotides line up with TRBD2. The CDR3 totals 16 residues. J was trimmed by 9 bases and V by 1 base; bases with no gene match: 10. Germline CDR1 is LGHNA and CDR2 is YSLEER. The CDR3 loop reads CASSQVRGLAPSEQFF. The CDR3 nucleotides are TGCGCCAGCAGCCAAGTTAGGGGACTAGCTCCCAGTGAGCAGTTCTTC.

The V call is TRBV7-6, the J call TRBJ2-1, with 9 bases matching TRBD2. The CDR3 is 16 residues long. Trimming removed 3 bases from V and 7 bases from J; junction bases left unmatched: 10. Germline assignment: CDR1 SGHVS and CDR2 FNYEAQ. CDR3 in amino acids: CASSFFVAGGKNEQFF. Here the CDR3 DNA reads TGTGCCAGCAGCTTCTTCGTGGCGGGAGGGAAGAATGAGCAGTTCTTC.

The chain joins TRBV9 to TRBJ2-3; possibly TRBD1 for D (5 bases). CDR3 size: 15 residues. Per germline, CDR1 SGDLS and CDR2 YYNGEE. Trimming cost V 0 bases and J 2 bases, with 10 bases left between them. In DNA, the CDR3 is TGTGCCAGCAGCGTAGTGGCGACAGTCACAGATACGCAGTATTTT. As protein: CASSVVATVTDTQYF. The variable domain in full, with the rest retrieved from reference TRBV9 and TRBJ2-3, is DSGVTQTPKHLITATGQRVTLRCSPRSGDLSVYWYQQSLDQGLQFLIQYYNGEERAKGNILERFSAQQFPDLHSELNLSSLELGDSALYFCASSVVATVTDTQYFGPGTRLTVL.

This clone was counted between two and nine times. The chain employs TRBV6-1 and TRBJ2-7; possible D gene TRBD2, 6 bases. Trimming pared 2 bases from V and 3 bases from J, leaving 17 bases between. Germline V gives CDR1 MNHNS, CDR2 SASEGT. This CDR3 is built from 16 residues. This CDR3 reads CASSENGGGIGYEQYF. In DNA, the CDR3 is TGTGCCAGCAGTGAAAATGGGGGAGGTATAGGCTACGAGCAGTACTTC.

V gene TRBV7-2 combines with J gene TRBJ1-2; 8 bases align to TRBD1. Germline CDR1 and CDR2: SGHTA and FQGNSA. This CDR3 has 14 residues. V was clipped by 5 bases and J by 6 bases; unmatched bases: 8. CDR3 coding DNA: TGTGCCAGCAGCAACCGACAGGGGAGAGATGGCTACACCTTC. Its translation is CASSNRQGRDGYTF.

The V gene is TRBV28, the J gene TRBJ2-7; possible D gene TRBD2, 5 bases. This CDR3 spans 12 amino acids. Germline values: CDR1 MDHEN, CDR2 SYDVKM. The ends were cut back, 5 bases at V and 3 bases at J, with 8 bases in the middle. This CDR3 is CASSRGFYEQYF. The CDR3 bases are TGTGCCAGCAGTCGGGGTTTCTACGAGCAGTACTTC.

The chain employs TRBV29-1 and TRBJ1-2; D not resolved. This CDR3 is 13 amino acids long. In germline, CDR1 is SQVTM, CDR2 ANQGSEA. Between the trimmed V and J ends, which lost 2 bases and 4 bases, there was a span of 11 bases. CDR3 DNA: TGCAGCGTTGAATGGTCAGTCGCCTATGGCTACACCTTC. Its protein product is CSVEWSVAYGYTF.

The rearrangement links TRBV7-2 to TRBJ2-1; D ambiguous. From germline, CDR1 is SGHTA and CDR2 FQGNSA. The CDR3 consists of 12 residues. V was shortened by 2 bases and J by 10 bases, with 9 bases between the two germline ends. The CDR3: CASSLPSYEQFF. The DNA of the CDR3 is TGTGCCAGCAGCTTACCTAGTTACGAGCAGTTCTTC.

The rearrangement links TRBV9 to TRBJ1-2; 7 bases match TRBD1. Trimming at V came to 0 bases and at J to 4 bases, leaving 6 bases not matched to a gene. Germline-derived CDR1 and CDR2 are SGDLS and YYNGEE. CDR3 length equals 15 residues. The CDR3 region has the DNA TGTGCCAGCAGCGTAGCCGGCAGGGGGACCTATGGCTACACCTTC. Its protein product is CASSVAGRGTYGYTF.

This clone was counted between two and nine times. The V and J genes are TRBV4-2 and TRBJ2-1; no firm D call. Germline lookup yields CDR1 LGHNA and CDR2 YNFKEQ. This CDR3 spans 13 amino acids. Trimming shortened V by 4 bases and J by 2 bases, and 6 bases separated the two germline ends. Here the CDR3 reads CASSPGAYNEQFF. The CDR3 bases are TGTGCCAGCAGCCCAGGCGCCTACAATGAGCAGTTCTTC.

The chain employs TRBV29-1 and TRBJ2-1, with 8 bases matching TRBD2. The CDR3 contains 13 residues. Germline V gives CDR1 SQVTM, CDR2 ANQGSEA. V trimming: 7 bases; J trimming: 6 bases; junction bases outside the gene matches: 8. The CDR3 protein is CSASTSGLNEQFF. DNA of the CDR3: TGCAGCGCTAGCACTAGCGGTCTCAATGAGCAGTTCTTC.

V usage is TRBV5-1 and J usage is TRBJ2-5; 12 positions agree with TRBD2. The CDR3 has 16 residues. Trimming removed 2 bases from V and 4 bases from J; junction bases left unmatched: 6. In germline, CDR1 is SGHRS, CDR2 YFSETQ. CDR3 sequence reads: CASSFVTSGSGETQYF. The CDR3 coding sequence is TGCGCCAGCAGCTTTGTGACTAGCGGGAGTGGAGAGACCCAGTACTTC.

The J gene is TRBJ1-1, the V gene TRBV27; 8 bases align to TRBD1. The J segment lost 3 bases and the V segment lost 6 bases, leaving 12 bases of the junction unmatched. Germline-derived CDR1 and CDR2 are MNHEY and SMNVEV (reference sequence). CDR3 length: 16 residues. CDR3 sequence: CASRRTPGQGYTEAFF. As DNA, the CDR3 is TGTGCCAGCAGGCGTACGCCCGGACAGGGTTACACTGAAGCTTTCTTT.

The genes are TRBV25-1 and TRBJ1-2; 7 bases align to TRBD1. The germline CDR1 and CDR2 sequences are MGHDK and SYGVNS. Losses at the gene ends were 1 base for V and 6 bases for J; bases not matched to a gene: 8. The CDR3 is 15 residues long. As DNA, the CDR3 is TGTGCCAGCAGTGAATTAGGGGACAGAGGCGATGGCTACACCTTC. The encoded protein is CASSELGDRGDGYTF.

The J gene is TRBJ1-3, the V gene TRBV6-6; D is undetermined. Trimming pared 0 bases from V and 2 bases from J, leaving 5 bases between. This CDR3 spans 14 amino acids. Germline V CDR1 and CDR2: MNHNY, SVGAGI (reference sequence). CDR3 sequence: CASSYSSTGNTIYF. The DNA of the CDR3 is TGTGCCAGCAGTTACTCGTCAACTGGAAACACCATATATTTT.

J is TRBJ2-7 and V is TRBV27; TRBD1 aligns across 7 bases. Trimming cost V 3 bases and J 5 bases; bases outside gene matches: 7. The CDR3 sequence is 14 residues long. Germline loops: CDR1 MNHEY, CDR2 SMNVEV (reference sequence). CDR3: CASSFEGALDEQYF. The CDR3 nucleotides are TGTGCCAGCAGTTTCGAGGGGGCTTTGGACGAGCAGTACTTC.

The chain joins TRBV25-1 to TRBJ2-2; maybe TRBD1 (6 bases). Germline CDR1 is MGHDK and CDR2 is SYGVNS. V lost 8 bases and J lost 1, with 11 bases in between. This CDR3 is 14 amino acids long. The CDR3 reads CASRRDKNTGELFF. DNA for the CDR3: TGTGCCAGCCGTCGGGACAAGAACACCGGGGAGCTGTTTTTT.

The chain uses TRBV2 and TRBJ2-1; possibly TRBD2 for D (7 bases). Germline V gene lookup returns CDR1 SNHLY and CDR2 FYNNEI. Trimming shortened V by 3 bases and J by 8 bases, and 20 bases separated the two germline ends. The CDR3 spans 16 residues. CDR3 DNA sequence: TGTGCCAGCAGTGAGAGGGGGAGGGCCTCCTCGGATGAGCAGTTCTTC. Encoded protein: CASSERGRASSDEQFF. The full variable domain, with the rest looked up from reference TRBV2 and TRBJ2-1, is EPEVTQTPSHQVTQMGQEVILRCVPISNHLYFYWYRQILGQKVEFLVSFYNNEISEKSEIFDDQFSVERPDGSNFTLKIRSTKLEDSAMYFCASSERGRASSDEQFFGPGTRLTVL.

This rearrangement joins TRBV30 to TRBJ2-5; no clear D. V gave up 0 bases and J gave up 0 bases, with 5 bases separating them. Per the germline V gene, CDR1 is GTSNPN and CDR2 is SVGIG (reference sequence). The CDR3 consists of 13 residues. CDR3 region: CAWSVNNQETQYF. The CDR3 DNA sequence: TGTGCCTGGAGTGTGAACAACCAAGAGACCCAGTACTTC.

The CDR3 DNA reads as TGTGCCAGTAGTATATCAGGATTTCAGCCCCAGCATTTT. This codes for CASSISGFQPQHF. V gene TRBV19 combines with J gene TRBJ1-5; no clear D. The CDR3 contains 13 residues. The V gene's germline CDR1 is LNHDA and CDR2 SQIVND (reference sequence). V was shortened by 2 bases and J by 6 bases, with 8 bases between the two germline ends.

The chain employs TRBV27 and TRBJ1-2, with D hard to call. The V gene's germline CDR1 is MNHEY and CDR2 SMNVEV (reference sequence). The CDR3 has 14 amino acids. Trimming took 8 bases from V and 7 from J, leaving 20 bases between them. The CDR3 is CASSWRGHSSGYTF. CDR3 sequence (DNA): TGTGCCAGCTCTTGGCGTGGGCATTCGTCTGGCTACACCTTC.

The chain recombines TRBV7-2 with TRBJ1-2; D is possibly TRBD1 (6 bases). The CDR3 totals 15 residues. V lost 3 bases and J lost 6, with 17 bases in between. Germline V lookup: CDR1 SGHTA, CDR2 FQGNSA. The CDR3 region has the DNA TGTGCCAGCAGCTTTCGCGAAACAGGGAATCATGGCTACACCTTC. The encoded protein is CASSFRETGNHGYTF.

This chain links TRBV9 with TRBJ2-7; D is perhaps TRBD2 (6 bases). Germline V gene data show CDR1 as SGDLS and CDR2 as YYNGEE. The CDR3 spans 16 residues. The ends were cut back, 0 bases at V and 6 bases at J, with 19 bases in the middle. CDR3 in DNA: TGTGCCAGCAGCGTAGTCCGTGGGAGGCCTGCCTCCGAGCAGTACTTC. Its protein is CASSVVRGRPASEQYF.

CDR3 amino acids: CATSGGQGKDTEAFF. The CDR3 DNA reads TGTGCCACCAGCGGGGGACAGGGGAAGGACACTGAAGCTTTCTTT. The chain joins TRBV15 to TRBJ1-1, with 10 bases matching TRBD1. Per germline, CDR1 LNHNV and CDR2 YYDKDF (reference sequence). CDR3 length: 15 residues. Trimming cost V 5 bases and J 3 bases; bases outside gene matches: 6.

The CDR3 coding sequence is TGCAGCGTAGGACAGGGGAACGAGCAGTACTTC. Amino acid sequence: CSVGQGNEQYF. The chain is built from TRBV29-1 and TRBJ2-7, with TRBD1 identical over 9 bases. CDR3 length: 11 residues. Trimming cost V 6 bases and J 5 bases; bases outside gene matches: 2. Per the germline V gene, CDR1 is SQVTM and CDR2 is ANQGSEA.